This T cell receptor beta chain comes out of a study of blood T cells in healthy people across ages. J gave up 9 bases and V 5 bases, and 10 bases lay outside the gene matches. Germline values: CDR1 SGHTA, CDR2 FQGNSA. CDR3 length: 15 amino acids. Together with a sample-barcoded 5' primer, a J-beta primer mix was included in a second PCR lasting roughly 7 to 11 cycles. TCRdb itself ran the 5' RACE reads through MiXCR, one entry per CDR3 protein. The sample includes 650,000 to 900,000 distinct CDR3 sequences, 62% seen only once; the top ten take around a quarter. The V call is TRBV7-2, the J call TRBJ2-3, with 11 bases aligning to TRBD2. The sequence derives from a man aged 30-40 years in good health. Material: blood. The CDR3 sequence: CASSPTLAGGRTQYF. CDR3 bases: TGTGCCAGCAGCCCGACGTTAGCGGGGGGGCGGACGCAGTATTTT. Full variable domain (outside the CDR3, taken from reference TRBV7-2 and TRBJ2-3): GAGVSQSPSNKVTEKGKDVELRCDPISGHTALYWYRQSLGQGLEFLIYFQGNSAPDKSGLPSDRFSAERTGGSVSTLTIQRTQQEDSAVYLCASSPTLAGGRTQYFGPGTRLTVL.